This TCR beta chain was recorded in a study of T cells in women clearing cervical HPV infection. Across the whole study: Controls' single incident HPV16 infection cleared within 12 months without precancer.

As concerns this clone: Its antigen is unknown. Sequencing ends 3 residues short of the CDR3 end; the germline J gene provides the rest.

Measured with immunoSEQ multiplex PCR; TCRdb has only the in-frame clones, and not every one. The repertoire table contains approximately 52,000 clones. General study findings and limits: Combining TCR richness with V gene abundances gave approximately 0.84 AUC. Controls had more TRBV6-7 (about 0.15%) than cases (about 0.11%). CIN3+ cases had significantly higher TCR repertoire richness than controls, but evenness did not differ.

Germline assignment: CDR1 SGHRS and CDR2 YFSETQ. CDR3 length: 15 amino acids. V lost 0 bases, J lost 3 bases, and 12 bases lay in between. The clonotype was recovered from a woman between 18 and 69 years old with a cervical HPV16 infection that either progressed to CIN3+ or cleared (not recorded which). The chain links TRBV5-1 to TRBJ2-5; D perhaps matches TRBD1 (6 bases). Sequenced input: blood buffy coat. Incomplete CDR3 DNA: TGCGCCAGCAGCTTGGGACCCGGGACAAAAGAGACC. Translated: CASSLGPGTKET. The complete CDR3 reads CASSLGPGTKETQYF.